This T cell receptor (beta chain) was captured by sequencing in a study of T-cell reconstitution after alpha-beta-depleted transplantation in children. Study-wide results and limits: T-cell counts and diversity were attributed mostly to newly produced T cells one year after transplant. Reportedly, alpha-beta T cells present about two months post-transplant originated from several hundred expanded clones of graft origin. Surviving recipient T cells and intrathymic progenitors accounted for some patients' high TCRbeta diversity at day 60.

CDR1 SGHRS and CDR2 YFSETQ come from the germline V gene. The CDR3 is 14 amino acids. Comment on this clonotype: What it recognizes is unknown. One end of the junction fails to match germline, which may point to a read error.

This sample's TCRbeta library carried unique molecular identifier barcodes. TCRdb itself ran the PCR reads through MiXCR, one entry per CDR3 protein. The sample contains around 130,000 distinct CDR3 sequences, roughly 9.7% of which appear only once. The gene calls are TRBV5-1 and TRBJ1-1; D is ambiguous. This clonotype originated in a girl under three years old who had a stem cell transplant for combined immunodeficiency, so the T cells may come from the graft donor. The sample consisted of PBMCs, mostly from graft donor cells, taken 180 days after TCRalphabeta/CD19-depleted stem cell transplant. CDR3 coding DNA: TGCGCCAGCAGCTTGGCCGCCATGAACACTGAAGCCTTCTTT. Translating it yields CASSLAAMNTEAFF.